The TCR beta chain described here comes from a study of blood T cell repertoires in COVID-19 (dated by TCRdb to the early 2020s). General notes on the study: Samples covering the acute and convalescent phases of COVID-19 were provided by collaborators in the United States, Italy and Spain. The material from the prospective study consisted of cDNA or gDNA derived from T cells, B-cell-depleted T cells, or PBMCs. The samples were drawn from the first 160 participants of the ongoing ImmuneRACE study and from roughly 1,300 subjects provided by 6 global collaborators. The repertoires were released in a freely available public database meant as a resource for research on the immune response to SARS-CoV-2. Where available, HLA class I and class II types were obtained from metadata supplied by the sample provider rather than from assay-based typing. Subjects who had been exposed to COVID-19, were actively infected with it, or had recovered from it provided the deeply sampled blood TCRbeta repertoires that made up the dataset. Nearly every sample came with metadata listing a de-identified subject ID, COVID-19 status, age in years and sex.

Comments on this clone: Its antigen target is currently unknown. No much larger clone is present one base from it, and per-base qualities are unavailable.

General findings and caveats noted by the study authors: How much clinical and demographic metadata was included differed by source and by participant, and the metadata was provided uncurated.

Enrolling through a virtual design, the prospective study's participants ranged in age from roughly 18 to 100 years and lived across roughly 24 United States geographic areas. To assign participants to cohorts, the prospective study relied on clinical history that participants themselves reported in a screening survey and a study questionnaire. For ImmuneRACE Cohort 3, a participant was defined as recovered based on two consecutive negative NP/OP PCR tests, clearance by a healthcare professional, or resolution of symptoms. In the prospective study, mobile phlebotomists collected whole blood, serum and a nasopharyngeal or oropharyngeal swab from each participant. Over a roughly 2-month period, participants in the prospective study had the option of providing additional blood draws and questionnaires. Blood samples from the prospective study were shipped frozen or at room temperature prior to DNA extraction.

CDR1 is given as KGHSH and CDR2 as LQKENI, both from the germline V gene. The CDR3 measures 12 amino acids from cysteine to phenylalanine. Left in the record is the CDR3 DNA by itself, 36 bases read in frame from the first base. Deletion took 8 bases off V and 7 bases off J, with a span of 9 bases between the germline ends. TCRbeta CDR3 regions were amplified from genomic DNA by means of the immunoSEQ Assay, a bias-controlled multiplex PCR. The study's own analysis went as follows. Within the assay, amplification of reference gene primers was used to estimate how many nucleated cells each sample contained. To quantify the absolute abundance of each unique TCRbeta CDR3 rearrangement, sequence reads were collapsed and filtered. For each sample, productive Simpson clonality was calculated as the square root of Simpson's diversity index over productive rearrangements. The table was pulled from immuneACCESS by TCRdb, which kept in-frame rearrangements only. Such tables lose some clones; where checked, under half of the loss comes from unresolved V genes, and the rest has no known cause. For V, J and clone size, that table is used; D and trimming come from the DNA. The sample table holds under 450,000 clones, of which about 90% were seen once. The ten most abundant clones make up about 2.7% of the sample.

The sequence links TRBV18 to TRBJ1-6; 6 matching bases give a weak D call of TRBD1. This TCR was recovered from a woman aged 30 to 39 who had recovered from COVID-19. What was sequenced was PBMCs or T cells enriched from blood (not recorded which). The DNA sequence is TGTGCCAGCCAGACAGGAAATTCACCCCTCCACTTT. Translated, it gives CASQTGNSPLHF.